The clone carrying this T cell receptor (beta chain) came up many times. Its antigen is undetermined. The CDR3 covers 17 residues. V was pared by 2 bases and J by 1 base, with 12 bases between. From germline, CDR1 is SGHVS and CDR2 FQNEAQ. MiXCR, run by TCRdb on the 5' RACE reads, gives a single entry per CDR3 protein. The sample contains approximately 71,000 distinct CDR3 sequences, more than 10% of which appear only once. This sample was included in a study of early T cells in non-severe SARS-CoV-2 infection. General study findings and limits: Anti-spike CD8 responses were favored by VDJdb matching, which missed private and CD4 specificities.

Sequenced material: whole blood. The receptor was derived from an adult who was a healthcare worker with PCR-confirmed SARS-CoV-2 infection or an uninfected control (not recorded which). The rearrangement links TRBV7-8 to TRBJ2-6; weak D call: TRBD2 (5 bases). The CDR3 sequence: CASSLKGARSGANVLTF. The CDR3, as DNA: TGTGCCAGCAGCTTAAAGGGAGCTCGGTCTGGGGCCAACGTCCTGACTTTC.